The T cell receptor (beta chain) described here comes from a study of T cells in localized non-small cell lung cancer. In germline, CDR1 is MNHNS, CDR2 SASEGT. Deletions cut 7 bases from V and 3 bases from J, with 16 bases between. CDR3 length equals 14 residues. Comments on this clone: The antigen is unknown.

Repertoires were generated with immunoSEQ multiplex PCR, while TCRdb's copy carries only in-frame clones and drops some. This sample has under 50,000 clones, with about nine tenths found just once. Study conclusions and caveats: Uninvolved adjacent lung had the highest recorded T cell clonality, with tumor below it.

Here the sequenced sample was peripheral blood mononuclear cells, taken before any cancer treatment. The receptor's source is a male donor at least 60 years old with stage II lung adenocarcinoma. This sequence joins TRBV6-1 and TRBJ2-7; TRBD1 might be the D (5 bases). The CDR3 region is CASKPPQAFYEQYF. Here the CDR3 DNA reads TGTGCCAGCAAGCCCCCACAGGCCTTCTACGAGCAGTACTTC.